The rows below give T cell receptor beta chains drawn from one sample of a study of CD8 T cells in Susac syndrome. Using its own MiXCR run on the immunoSEQ multiplex PCR reads, TCRdb lists one record per CDR3 protein. The sample shows under 95,000 distinct CDR3 sequences, around 95% of them seen only once. The sequenced sample was CD8+ T cells from PBMCs. The receptor set was obtained from a human donor with Susac syndrome. Both conserved end residues are part of each CDR3. D genes are given only for firm matches. Expanded clones get a size class; other rows say once, few or many, or leave the size out.

abundance	d_gene	v_gene	j_gene	CDR3nt	CDR3aa
once	.	TRBV7-2	TRBJ2-7	TGTGCCAGCAGCGATTTTCGGGGACACTACGAGCAGTACTTC	CASSDFRGHYEQYF
.	TRBD1	TRBV9	TRBJ2-1	TGTGCCAGCAGCGTATGGGCTTCAGGGGGTGAGCAGTTCTTC	CASSVWASGGEQFF
.	TRBD1	TRBV20-1	TRBJ1-2	TGCAGTGCTAGAGACTTGGGGACAGGGGTCCTTTACTATGGCTACACCTTC	CSARDLGTGVLYYGYTF
.	.	TRBV6-5	TRBJ2-2	TGTGCCAGCAGTTACTTTAACACCGGGGAGCTGTTTTTT	CASSYFNTGELFF
.	.	TRBV27	TRBJ2-3	TGTGCCAGCGCCGCCGGAACAGATACGCAGTATTTT	CASAAGTDTQYF
.	.	TRBV5-1	TRBJ2-2	TGCGCCAGCAGCTTGGGGCCGAACACCGGGGAGCTGTTTTTT	CASSLGPNTGELFF
.	TRBD2	TRBV6-6	TRBJ2-3	TGTGCCAGCAGTCCCAGCGGGGCGGGCCCAGATACGCAGTATTTT	CASSPSGAGPDTQYF
.	.	TRBV28	TRBJ2-2	TGTGCCAGCAGTCATCAGGAGAACACCGGGGAGCTGTTTTTT	CASSHQENTGELFF
few	.	TRBV13	TRBJ1-5	TGTGCCAGCAGCTTAGATGGCCAGCCCCAGCATTTT	CASSLDGQPQHF
.	TRBD1	TRBV4-3	TRBJ1-3	TGCGCCAGCAGCCAAGCCCAGACAGGGTCTGGAAACACCATATATTTT	CASSQAQTGSGNTIYF
.	.	TRBV27	TRBJ2-3	TGTGCCAGCAGTTTTAGTAATACCGGGGATACGCAGTATTTT	CASSFSNTGDTQYF
.	.	TRBV30	TRBJ1-2	TGTGCCTGGAGTGGAGAGGGAAACTATGGCTACACCTTC	CAWSGEGNYGYTF
.	.	TRBV15	TRBJ1-6	TGTGCCACCAGCAGAGCGGGACCGAAGAATTCACCCCTCCACTTT	CATSRAGPKNSPLHF
.	.	TRBV25-1	TRBJ2-1	TGTGCCAGCAAGACAGTGGGTGAGCAGTTCTTC	CASKTVGEQFF
few	.	TRBV5-6	TRBJ2-1	TGTGCCAGCTCTGCACAGTACAATGAGCAGTTCTTC	CASSAQYNEQFF
.	.	TRBV29-1	TRBJ2-7	TGCAGCGTTGACTTAGCCAATGGGGAGCAGTACTTC	CSVDLANGEQYF
.	TRBD1	TRBV7-9	TRBJ2-5	TGTGCCAGCAGCCCGGGACAGGGCGGAGAGACCCAGTACTTC	CASSPGQGGETQYF
.	.	TRBV7-9	TRBJ1-1	TGTGCCAGCAGCGAAACAGTGGGGAGTGGGAACACTGAAGCTTTCTTT	CASSETVGSGNTEAFF
.	TRBD2	TRBV7-9	TRBJ2-7	TGTGCCAGCAGCTTAGCGGCTAGCGGGACGGTCCACGAGCAGTACTTC	CASSLAASGTVHEQYF
.	TRBD1	TRBV30	TRBJ1-5	TGTGCCGGATTGTGGGGACAGGGGATGAATCAGCCCCAGCATTTT	CAGLWGQGMNQPQHF
.	.	TRBV20-1	TRBJ1-2	TGCAGTGCTGGGCCGACTCAGGACTATGGCTACACCTTC	CSAGPTQDYGYTF
.	.	TRBV4-1	TRBJ2-1	TGCGCCAGCAGCCAAGTGGGGGACCCGAATGAGCAGTTCTTC	CASSQVGDPNEQFF
once	TRBD2	TRBV27	TRBJ2-5	TGTGCCAGCAGTACGCTAGCGGGAGTTGGGGAGACCCAGTACTTC	CASSTLAGVGETQYF
.	.	TRBV19	TRBJ2-3	TGTGCCAGTAGTATAACGGCAGGGGGGGCTGATACGCAGTATTTT	CASSITAGGADTQYF
once	TRBD2	TRBV29-1	TRBJ2-1	TGCAGCGTTGAAGGCGGGAGACGTTACAATGAGCAGTTCTTC	CSVEGGRRYNEQFF
.	TRBD1	TRBV5-6	TRBJ2-5	TGTGCCAGCAGCTCAATCACAGGGGCAGCCCAAGAGACCCAGTACTTC	CASSSITGAAQETQYF
.	.	TRBV27	TRBJ1-1	TGTGCCAGCCATGCGGGGATGGGTATGAACACTGAAGCTTTCTTT	CASHAGMGMNTEAFF
.	.	TRBV3-1	TRBJ1-5	TGTGCCAGCAGCCAAGATGGAGGAGGGGGGAATCAGCCCCAGCATTTT	CASSQDGGGGNQPQHF